This entry lists 18 T cell receptor beta chains sequenced from one sample in a study of blood T cell repertoires in COVID-19. Sequencing was performed with immunoSEQ multiplex PCR; in TCRdb, only in-frame clones are kept and a portion is missing. This table holds some 81,000 clones, about 96% found once. The sequenced sample consisted of peripheral blood. The receptors originated from a human donor with active COVID-19. The donor label of this sample is uncertain.

The chain employs TRBV18 and TRBJ2-1, with D perhaps matching TRBD1 (5 bases). The CDR3 is 17 amino acids. V dropped 4 bases and J dropped 5 bases, with 21 bases sitting between them. Germline-derived CDR1 and CDR2 are KGHSH and LQKENI. CDR3 residues: CASSLTYRGVGDNEQFF. DNA for the CDR3: TGTGCCAGCTCACTTACCTATAGGGGTGTGGGTGACAATGAGCAGTTCTTC.

The chain joins TRBV25-1 to TRBJ1-5, with D maybe TRBD1 (6 bases). The length of the CDR3 is 14 residues. V lost 4 bases and J 4 bases, leaving 11 bases between the germline ends. Germline V lookup: CDR1 MGHDK, CDR2 SYGVNS. The CDR3 reads CASSGTGQNQPQHF. The CDR3 coding sequence is TGTGCCAGCAGTGGAACAGGGCAAAATCAGCCCCAGCATTTT.

The chain is built from TRBV19 and TRBJ2-3; 9 nucleotides match TRBD2. V trimming: 5 bases; J trimming: 6 bases; junction bases outside the gene matches: 12. CDR1 and CDR2 (germline): LNHDA, SQIVND (reference sequence). The CDR3 spans 16 residues. The CDR3 DNA follows: TGTGCCAGTAGTCCTGCGAATTTAGCGGGAGCGGATACGCAGTATTTT. Translation gives CASSPANLAGADTQYF.

The chain uses TRBV5-1 and TRBJ2-5, with 12 bases fitting TRBD1. Trimming took 4 bases from V and 7 from J; bases not matched to a gene: 5. This CDR3 contains 14 residues. Germline CDR1 and CDR2: SGHRS and YFSETQ. The chain's CDR3 is CASSEGQGAGTQYF. Here the CDR3 DNA reads TGCGCCAGCAGCGAGGGACAGGGGGCTGGGACCCAGTACTTC.

The V gene is TRBV6-5, the J gene TRBJ2-1; 10 nucleotides agree with TRBD2. V trimming: 10 bases; J trimming: 2 bases; junction bases outside the gene matches: 8. The CDR3 sequence is 15 residues long. The germline gives CDR1 MNHEY, CDR2 SVGAGI. This CDR3 is CATERSGRAYNEQFF. DNA of the CDR3: TGTGCCACCGAGCGAAGCGGGAGGGCCTACAATGAGCAGTTCTTC.

V is TRBV29-1 and J is TRBJ2-7, with D perhaps TRBD2 (5 bases). The CDR3 sequence is 13 residues long. The germline V gene encodes CDR1 SQVTM and CDR2 ANQGSEA. V dropped 3 bases and J dropped 3 bases, with 12 bases sitting between them. CDR3 coding DNA: TGCAGCGTTGATGAGGGCTCGGGCTACGAGCAGTACTTC. This gives the protein CSVDEGSGYEQYF.

The V gene is TRBV7-2, the J gene TRBJ2-7, with TRBD1 as a possible D gene (6 bases). This CDR3 comprises 14 residues. Germline V gives CDR1 SGHTA, CDR2 FQGNSA. V was trimmed by 3 bases and J by 2 bases, leaving 11 bases between them. The CDR3 spells CASSFQGSPYEQYF. In DNA form, the CDR3 reads TGTGCCAGCAGCTTCCAGGGGTCCCCCTACGAGCAGTACTTC.

This clone came up once. The V call is TRBV6-5, the J call TRBJ1-1; 11 nucleotides align to TRBD1. The CDR3 totals 14 residues. From germline, CDR1 is MNHEY and CDR2 SVGAGI. V shed 5 bases, J shed 4 bases, and the junction held 3 bases outside the gene matches. The CDR3 loop is CASSTGTGGTEAFF. CDR3 nucleotide sequence: TGTGCCAGCAGTACCGGGACAGGGGGCACTGAAGCTTTCTTT.

The V call is TRBV28, the J call TRBJ1-1; 7 bases are a match to TRBD1. Germline lookup yields CDR1 MDHEN and CDR2 SYDVKM. The trim removed 6 bases at V and 0 bases at J, leaving 7 bases unmatched. The CDR3 spans 15 residues. CDR3 region: CASSPYDRVNTEAFF. DNA of the CDR3: TGTGCCAGCAGCCCATATGACAGGGTGAACACTGAAGCTTTCTTT.

The chain links TRBV7-2 to TRBJ2-1, with D perhaps TRBD2 (5 bases). Germline V lookup: CDR1 SGHTA, CDR2 FQGNSA. V gave up 7 bases and J gave up 0 bases, with 13 bases separating them. The CDR3 is 15 amino acids. This chain's CDR3 is CASTDSVNSYNEQFF. The CDR3 nucleotides are TGTGCCAGCACCGATAGCGTAAACTCCTACAATGAGCAGTTCTTC.

This clone came up once. The chain recombines TRBV6-5 with TRBJ2-7; D remains ambiguous. Trimming cost V 7 bases and J 0 bases, with 13 bases left between them. Germline V lookup: CDR1 MNHEY, CDR2 SVGAGI. This CDR3 is 14 amino acids long. This CDR3 is CASKAPQPSYEQYF. Here the CDR3 DNA reads TGTGCCAGCAAGGCCCCACAGCCCTCCTACGAGCAGTACTTC.

DNA of the CDR3: TGTGCCAGCAGCCAAGGGCTAGCGGGGGGGCTTGGTGAGCAGTTCTTC. Translation: CASSQGLAGGLGEQFF. The V gene is TRBV3-1 (or the pseudogene TRBV3-2), the J gene TRBJ2-1; 12 nucleotides line up with TRBD2. Germline-derived CDR1 and CDR2 are LGHDT and YNNKEL (reference sequence). Trimming took 1 base from V and 9 from J; bases not matched to a gene: 7. The CDR3 totals 16 residues.

CDR3 DNA sequence: TGTGCCAGCAGTGCGGAGGCGGGATTTTACTACGAGCAGTACTTC. This gives the protein CASSAEAGFYYEQYF. V is TRBV2 and J is TRBJ2-7; weak D call: TRBD2 (6 bases). There are 15 residues in the CDR3. CDR1 and CDR2 (germline): SNHLY, FYNNEI. The V and J ends lost 4 bases and 3 bases respectively, with 16 bases between them.

The rearrangement joins TRBV7-9 to TRBJ1-4, with 8 bases aligning to TRBD1. Germline-derived CDR1 and CDR2 are SEHNR and FQNEAQ (reference sequence). V shed 4 bases, J shed 7 bases, and the junction held 11 bases outside the gene matches. The CDR3 length is 16 residues. The chain's CDR3 is CASSYIPGQGGEKLFF. The CDR3 nucleotides read TGTGCCAGCAGCTACATTCCCGGACAGGGAGGTGAAAAACTGTTTTTT.

Only one count was recorded for this clone. The chain has TRBV11-3 and TRBJ2-7; 12 nucleotides match TRBD1. Looked up from germline, CDR1 is SGHNT and CDR2 is YENEEA. V lost 6 bases and J lost 6; bases outside the gene matches: 6. The CDR3 has 14 amino acids. CDR3 DNA: TGTGCCAGCAGTACGGGACAGGGGGCAGCCGAGCAGTACTTC. It yields the protein CASSTGQGAAEQYF.

This chain joins TRBV7-2 and TRBJ2-6, with a weak D call TRBD1 (5 bases). V dropped 0 bases and J dropped 0 bases, with 12 bases sitting between them. Germline lookup yields CDR1 SGHTA and CDR2 FQGNSA. The CDR3 length is 18 residues. The CDR3 reads CASSLAPTATSGANVLTF. The CDR3 DNA is TGTGCCAGCAGCTTAGCTCCGACAGCAACCTCTGGGGCCAACGTCCTGACTTTC.

This chain links TRBV10-3 with TRBJ2-2; maybe TRBD2 (5 bases). The CDR3 contains 17 residues. Germline V gene data show CDR1 as ENHRY and CDR2 as SYGVKD. Trimming cost V 7 bases and J 1 base, with 19 bases left between them. The CDR3 loop is CAITRQVNGGNTGELFF. The CDR3 DNA reads TGTGCCATCACGAGGCAGGTGAATGGAGGGAACACCGGGGAGCTGTTTTTT.

The sample holds one count of this clone. Within the sample, other DNA sequences also encode this same CDR3. The chain is built from TRBV7-2 and TRBJ2-7, with TRBD2 matching over 7 bases. V gave up 5 bases and J gave up 3 bases; unmatched junction bases: 10. In germline, CDR1 is SGHTA, CDR2 FQGNSA. CDR3 length: 15 amino acids. In nucleotides, the CDR3 is TGTGCCAGCAGCCTAGTACCTAGCGGAGACTACGAGCAGTACTTC. The encoded protein is CASSLVPSGDYEQYF.